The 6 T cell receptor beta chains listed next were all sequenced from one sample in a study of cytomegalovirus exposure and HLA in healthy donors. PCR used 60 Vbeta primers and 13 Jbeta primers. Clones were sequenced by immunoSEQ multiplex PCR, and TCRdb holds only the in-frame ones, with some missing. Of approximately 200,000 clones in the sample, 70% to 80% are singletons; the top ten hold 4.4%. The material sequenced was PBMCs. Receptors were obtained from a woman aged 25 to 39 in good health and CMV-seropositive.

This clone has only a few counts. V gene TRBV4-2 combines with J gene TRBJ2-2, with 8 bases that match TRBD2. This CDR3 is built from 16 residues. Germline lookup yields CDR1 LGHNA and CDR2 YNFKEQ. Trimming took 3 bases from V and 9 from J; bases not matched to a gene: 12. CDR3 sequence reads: CASSHLAGKRRRELFF. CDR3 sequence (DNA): TGTGCCAGCAGCCATCTAGCGGGCAAAAGGAGGAGGGAGCTGTTTTTT.

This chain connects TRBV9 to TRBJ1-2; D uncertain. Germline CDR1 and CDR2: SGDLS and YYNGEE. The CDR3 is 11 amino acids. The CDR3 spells CAGDINYGYTF. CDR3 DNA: TGTGCGGGCGACATTAACTATGGCTACACCTTC.

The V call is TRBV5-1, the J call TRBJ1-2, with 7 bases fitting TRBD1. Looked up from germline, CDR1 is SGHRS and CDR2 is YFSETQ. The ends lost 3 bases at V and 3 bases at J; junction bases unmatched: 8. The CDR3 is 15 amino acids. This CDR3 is CASSWGVTGDYGYTF. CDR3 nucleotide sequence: TGCGCCAGCAGCTGGGGGGTAACAGGGGACTATGGCTACACCTTC.

This CDR3 reads CASRSQGGNEQYF. The DNA for the CDR3 is TGTGCCAGTAGATCACAGGGAGGGAACGAGCAGTACTTC. The rearrangement links TRBV19 to TRBJ2-7, with TRBD2 as a possible D gene (7 bases). This CDR3 region has 13 residues. In germline, CDR1 is LNHDA, CDR2 SQIVND (reference sequence). Trimming stripped 6 bases from V and 5 bases from J, with 14 bases between.

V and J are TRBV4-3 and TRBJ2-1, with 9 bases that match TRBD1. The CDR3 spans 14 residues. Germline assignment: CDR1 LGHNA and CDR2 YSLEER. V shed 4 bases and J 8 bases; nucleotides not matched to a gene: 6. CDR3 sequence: CASSLGTGQDEQFF. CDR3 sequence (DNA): TGCGCCAGCAGCCTAGGGACAGGGCAAGATGAGCAGTTCTTC.

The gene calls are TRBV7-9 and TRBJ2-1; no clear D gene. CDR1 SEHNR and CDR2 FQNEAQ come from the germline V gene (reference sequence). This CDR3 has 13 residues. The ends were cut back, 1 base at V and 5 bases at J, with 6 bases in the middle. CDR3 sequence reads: CASSLDSHNEQFF. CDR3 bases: TGTGCCAGCAGCTTAGACAGCCACAATGAGCAGTTCTTC.